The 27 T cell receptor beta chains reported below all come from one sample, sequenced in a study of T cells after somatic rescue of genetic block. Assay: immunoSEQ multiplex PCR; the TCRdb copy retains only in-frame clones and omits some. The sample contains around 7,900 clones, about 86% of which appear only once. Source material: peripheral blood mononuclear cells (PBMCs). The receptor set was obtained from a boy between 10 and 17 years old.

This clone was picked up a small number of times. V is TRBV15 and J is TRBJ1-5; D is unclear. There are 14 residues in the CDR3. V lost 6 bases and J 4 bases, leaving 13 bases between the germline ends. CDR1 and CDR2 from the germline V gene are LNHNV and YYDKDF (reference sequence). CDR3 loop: CATRLEEGNQPQHF. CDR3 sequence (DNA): TGTGCCACCAGGCTCGAGGAAGGTAATCAGCCCCAGCATTTT.

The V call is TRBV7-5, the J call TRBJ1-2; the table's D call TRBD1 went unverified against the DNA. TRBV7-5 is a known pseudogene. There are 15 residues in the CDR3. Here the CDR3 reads CASSTSGMEGYGYTF. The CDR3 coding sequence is TGTGCCAGCAGCACCTCAGGGATGGAAGGGTATGGCTACACCTTC.

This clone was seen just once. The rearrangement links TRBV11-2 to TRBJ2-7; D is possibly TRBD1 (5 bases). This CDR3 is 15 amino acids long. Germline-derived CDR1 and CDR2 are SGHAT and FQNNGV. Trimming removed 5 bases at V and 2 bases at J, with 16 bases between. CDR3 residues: CASSPPTGETYEQYF. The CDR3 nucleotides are TGTGCCAGCAGCCCCCCCACAGGCGAAACCTACGAGCAGTACTTC. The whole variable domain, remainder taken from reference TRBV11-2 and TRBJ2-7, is EAGVAQSPRYKIIEKRQSVAFWCNPISGHATLYWYQQILGQGPKLLIQFQNNGVVDDSQLPKDRFSAERLKGVDSTLKIQPAKLEDSAVYLCASSPPTGETYEQYFGPGTRLTVT.

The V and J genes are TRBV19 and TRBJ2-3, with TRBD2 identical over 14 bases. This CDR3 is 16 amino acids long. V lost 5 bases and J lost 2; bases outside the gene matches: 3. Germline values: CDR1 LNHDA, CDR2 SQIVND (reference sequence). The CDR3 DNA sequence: TGTGCCAGTAGTGGACTAGCGGGGGGATTCACAGATACGCAGTATTTT. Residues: CASSGLAGGFTDTQYF. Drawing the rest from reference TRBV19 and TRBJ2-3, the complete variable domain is DGGITQSPKYLFRKEGQNVTLSCEQNLNHDAMYWYRQDPGQGLRLIYYSQIVNDFQKGDIAEGYSVSREKKESFPLTVTSAQKNPTAFYLCASSGLAGGFTDTQYFGPGTRLTVL.

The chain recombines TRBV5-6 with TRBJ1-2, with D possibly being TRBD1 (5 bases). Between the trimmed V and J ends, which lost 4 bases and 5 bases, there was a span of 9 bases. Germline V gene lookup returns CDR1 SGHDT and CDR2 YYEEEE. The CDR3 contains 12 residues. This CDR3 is CASSPGRYGYTF. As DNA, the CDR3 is TGTGCCAGCAGCCCGGGACGGTATGGCTACACCTTC.

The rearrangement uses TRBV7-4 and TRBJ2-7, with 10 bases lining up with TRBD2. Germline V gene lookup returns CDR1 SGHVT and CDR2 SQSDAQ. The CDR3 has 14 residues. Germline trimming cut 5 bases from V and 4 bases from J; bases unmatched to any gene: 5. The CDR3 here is CASSLTSGSYEQYF. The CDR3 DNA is TGTGCCAGCAGCCTGACTAGCGGGTCGTACGAGCAGTACTTC.

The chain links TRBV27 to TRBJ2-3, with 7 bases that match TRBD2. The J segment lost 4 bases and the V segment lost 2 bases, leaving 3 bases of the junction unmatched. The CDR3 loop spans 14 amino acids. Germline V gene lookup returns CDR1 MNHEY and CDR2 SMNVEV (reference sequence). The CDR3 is CASSLRGRADTQYF. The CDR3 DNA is TGTGCCAGCAGTTTACGCGGGAGAGCAGATACGCAGTATTTT.

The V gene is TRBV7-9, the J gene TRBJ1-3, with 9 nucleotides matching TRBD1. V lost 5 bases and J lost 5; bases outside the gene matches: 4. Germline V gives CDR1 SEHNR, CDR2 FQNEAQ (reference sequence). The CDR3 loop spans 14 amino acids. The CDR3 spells CASSPGQGRNTIYF. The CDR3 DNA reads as TGTGCCAGCAGCCCGGGACAGGGACGAAACACCATATATTTT.

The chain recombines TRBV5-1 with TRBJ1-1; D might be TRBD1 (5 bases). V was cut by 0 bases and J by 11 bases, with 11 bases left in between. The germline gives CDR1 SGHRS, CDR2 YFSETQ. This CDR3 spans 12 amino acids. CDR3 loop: CASSLEGLGAFF. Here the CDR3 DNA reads TGCGCCAGCAGCTTGGAGGGGCTGGGTGCTTTCTTT. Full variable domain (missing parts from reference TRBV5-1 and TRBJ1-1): KAGVTQTPRYLIKTRGQQVTLSCSPISGHRSVSWYQQTPGQGLQFLFEYFSETQRNKGNFPGRFSGRQFSNSRSEMNVSTLELGDSALYLCASSLEGLGAFFGQGTRLTVV.

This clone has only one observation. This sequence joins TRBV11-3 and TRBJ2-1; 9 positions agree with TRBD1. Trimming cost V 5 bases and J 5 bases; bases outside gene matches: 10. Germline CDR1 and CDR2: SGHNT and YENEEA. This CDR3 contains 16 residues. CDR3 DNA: TGTGCCAGCAGCCCAATAGGGACAGGGTGGGACAATGAGCAGTTCTTC. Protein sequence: CASSPIGTGWDNEQFF.

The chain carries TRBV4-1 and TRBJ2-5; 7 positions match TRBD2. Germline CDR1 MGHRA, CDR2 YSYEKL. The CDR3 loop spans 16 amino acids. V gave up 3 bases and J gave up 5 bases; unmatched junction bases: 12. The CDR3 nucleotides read TGCGCCAGCAGCCAGATTGGGCGGGAGAGGTCGGAGACCCAGTACTTC. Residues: CASSQIGRERSETQYF.

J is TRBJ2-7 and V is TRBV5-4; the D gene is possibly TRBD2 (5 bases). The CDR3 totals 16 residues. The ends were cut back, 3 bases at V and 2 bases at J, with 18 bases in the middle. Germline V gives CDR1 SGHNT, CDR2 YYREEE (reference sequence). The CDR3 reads CASSSPRDYGTYEQYF. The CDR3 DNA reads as TGTGCCAGCAGCTCCCCGAGGGATTATGGAACCTACGAGCAGTACTTC.

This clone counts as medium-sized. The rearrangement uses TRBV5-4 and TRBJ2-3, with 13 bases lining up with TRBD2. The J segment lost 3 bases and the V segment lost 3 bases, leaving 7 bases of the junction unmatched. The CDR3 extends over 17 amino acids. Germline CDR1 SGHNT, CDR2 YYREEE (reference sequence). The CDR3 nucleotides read TGTGCCAGCAGCTGGGGACTAGCGGGACCTAAGACAGATACGCAGTATTTT. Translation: CASSWGLAGPKTDTQYF.

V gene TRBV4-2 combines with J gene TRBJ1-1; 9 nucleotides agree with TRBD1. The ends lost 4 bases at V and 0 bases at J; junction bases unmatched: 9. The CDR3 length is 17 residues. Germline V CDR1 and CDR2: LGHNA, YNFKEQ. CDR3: CASSRQGGYSLNTEAFF. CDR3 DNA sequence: TGTGCCAGCAGCCGACAGGGGGGTTACAGCTTGAACACTGAAGCTTTCTTT.

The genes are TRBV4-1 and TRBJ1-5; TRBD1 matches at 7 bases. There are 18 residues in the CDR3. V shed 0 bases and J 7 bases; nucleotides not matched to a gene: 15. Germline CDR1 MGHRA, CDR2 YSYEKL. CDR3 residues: CASSQDPFSGQGEQPQHF. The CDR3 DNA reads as TGCGCCAGCAGCCAAGACCCTTTTTCAGGGCAGGGGGAACAGCCCCAGCATTTT.

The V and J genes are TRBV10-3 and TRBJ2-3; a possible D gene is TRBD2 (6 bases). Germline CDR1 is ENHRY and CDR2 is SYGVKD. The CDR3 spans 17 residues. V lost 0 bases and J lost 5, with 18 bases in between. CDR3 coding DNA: TGTGCCATCAGTGAGTCAAAGGGAGGAAGGGATCAAGATACGCAGTATTTT. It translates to CAISESKGGRDQDTQYF.

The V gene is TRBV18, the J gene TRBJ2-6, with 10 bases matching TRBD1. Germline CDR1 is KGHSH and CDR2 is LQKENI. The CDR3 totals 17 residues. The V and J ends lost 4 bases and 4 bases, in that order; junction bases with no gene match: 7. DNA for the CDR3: TGTGCCAGCTCACGTACCGGGACAGGGGCCGGGGCCAACGTCCTGACTTTC. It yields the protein CASSRTGTGAGANVLTF. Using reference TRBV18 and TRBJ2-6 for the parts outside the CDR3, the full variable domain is NAGVMQNPRHLVRRRGQEARLRCSPMKGHSHVYWYRQLPEEGLKFMVYLQKENIIDESGMPKERFSAEFPKEGPSILRIQQVVRGDSAAYFCASSRTGTGAGANVLTFGAGSRLTVL.

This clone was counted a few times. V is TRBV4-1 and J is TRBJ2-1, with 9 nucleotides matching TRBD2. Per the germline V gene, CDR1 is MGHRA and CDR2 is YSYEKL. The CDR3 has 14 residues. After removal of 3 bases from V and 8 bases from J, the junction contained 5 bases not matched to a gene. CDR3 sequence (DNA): TGCGCCAGCAGCCATAGTGGGACTAGCTATGAGCAGTTCTTC. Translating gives CASSHSGTSYEQFF.

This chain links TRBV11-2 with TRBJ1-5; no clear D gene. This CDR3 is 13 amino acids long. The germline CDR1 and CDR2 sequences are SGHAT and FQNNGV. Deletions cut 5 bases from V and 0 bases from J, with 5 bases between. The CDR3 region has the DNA TGTGCCAGCAGCCTTTATAGCAATCAGCCCCAGCATTTT. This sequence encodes CASSLYSNQPQHF.

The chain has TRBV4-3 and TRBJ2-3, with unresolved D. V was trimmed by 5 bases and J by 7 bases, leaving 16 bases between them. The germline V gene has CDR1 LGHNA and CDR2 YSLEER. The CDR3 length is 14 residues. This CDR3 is CASSGLDFPHTQYF. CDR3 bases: TGCGCCAGCAGCGGGCTAGATTTCCCCCATACGCAGTATTTT.

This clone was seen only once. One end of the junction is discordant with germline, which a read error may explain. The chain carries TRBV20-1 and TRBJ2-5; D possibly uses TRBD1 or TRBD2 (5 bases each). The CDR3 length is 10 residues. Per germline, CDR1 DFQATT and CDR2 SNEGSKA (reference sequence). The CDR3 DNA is TGCAGTGCTAGTAGGCAGGGAGTCGACTTC. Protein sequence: CSASRQGVDF.

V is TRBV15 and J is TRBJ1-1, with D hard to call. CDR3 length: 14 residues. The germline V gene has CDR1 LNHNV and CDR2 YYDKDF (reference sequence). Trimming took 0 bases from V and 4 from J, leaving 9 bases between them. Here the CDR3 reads CATSRDRAATEAFF. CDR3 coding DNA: TGTGCCACCAGCAGAGATCGGGCGGCCACTGAAGCTTTCTTT.

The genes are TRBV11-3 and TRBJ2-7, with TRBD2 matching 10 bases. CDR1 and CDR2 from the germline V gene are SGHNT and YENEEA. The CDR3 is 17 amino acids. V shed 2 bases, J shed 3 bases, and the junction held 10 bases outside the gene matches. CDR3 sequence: CASSLSGRAVRDYEQYF. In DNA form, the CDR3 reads TGTGCCAGCAGCTTAAGCGGGAGGGCGGTTCGGGACTACGAGCAGTACTTC.

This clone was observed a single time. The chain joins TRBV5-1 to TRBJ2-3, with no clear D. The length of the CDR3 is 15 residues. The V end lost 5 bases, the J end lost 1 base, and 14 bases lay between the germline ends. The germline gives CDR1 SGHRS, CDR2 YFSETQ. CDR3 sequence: CASRLMGVGTDTQYF. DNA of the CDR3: TGCGCCAGCAGATTGATGGGTGTTGGCACAGATACGCAGTATTTT.

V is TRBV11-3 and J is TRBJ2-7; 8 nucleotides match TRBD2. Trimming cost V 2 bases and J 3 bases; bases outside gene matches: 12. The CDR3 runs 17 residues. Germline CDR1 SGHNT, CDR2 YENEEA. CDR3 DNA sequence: TGTGCCAGCAGCTTAATATTGTCGGGAGGGCCGAGCTACGAGCAGTACTTC. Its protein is CASSLILSGGPSYEQYF.

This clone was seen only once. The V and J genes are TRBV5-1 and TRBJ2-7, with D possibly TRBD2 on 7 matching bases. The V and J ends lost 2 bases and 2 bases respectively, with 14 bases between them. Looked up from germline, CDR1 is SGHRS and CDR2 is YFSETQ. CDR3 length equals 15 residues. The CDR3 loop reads CASSFGRGGTYEQYF. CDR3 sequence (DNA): TGCGCCAGCAGCTTTGGTAGGGGGGGAACCTACGAGCAGTACTTC.

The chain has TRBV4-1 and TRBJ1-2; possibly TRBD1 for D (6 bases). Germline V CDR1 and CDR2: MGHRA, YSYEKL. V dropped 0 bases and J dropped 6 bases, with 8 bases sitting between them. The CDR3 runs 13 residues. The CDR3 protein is CASSQDRGDGYTF. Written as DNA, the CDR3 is TGCGCCAGCAGCCAAGACAGGGGTGATGGCTACACCTTC.